This TCR beta chain stems from a study of cytomegalovirus exposure and HLA in healthy donors. Regarding the study as a whole: An analysis that came later showed most CMV-associated TCR beta chains appearing HLA-restricted. The authors later linked a missense DCLRE1C variant to TCR beta V- and J-gene trimming. Using a false discovery rate of 0.05, a later analysis showed that roughly 16,000 TCR beta sequences were associated with HLA alleles. Solely CMV serostatus was available to characterize immune exposure.

The germline CDR1 and CDR2 sequences are MNHNS and SASEGT. This CDR3 comprises 13 residues. V lost 8 bases and J lost 2; bases outside the gene matches: 5. It was with 60 Vbeta and 13 Jbeta primers that the PCR ran. Assay: immunoSEQ multiplex PCR; the TCRdb copy retains only in-frame clones and omits some. Seen here are 120,000 or so clones, approximately 17% observed once, and the top ten hold roughly 3%. This clone was observed a handful of times. Its antigen is unidentified. This chain connects TRBV6-1 to TRBJ1-2; 7 bases match TRBD1. This sequence was found in a female donor in good health and CMV-seropositive. The sequencing sample was made of PBMCs. The CDR3 here is CASWGQLNYGYTF. The CDR3 nucleotides read TGTGCCAGCTGGGGACAGCTGAACTATGGCTACACCTTC.